This T cell receptor beta chain was captured by sequencing in a study of T cells expressing NK-cell markers. Study information: Sequenced donors, eight in total, included seven who were HCMV-seropositive and one who was seronegative. Study-level points and caveats: CD8+ T cells in more than five donors included dominant NKG2C+ clonotypes at roughly 1.0-7.0%. The study found these clonotypes also leading the CD3+CD56-NKG2C+ fraction in several donors.

Following a re-call of the 5' RACE reads, TCRdb has one entry per CDR3 protein and lacks DNA. Its table records hundreds of thousands of distinct CDR3 sequences. Notes on this clonotype: What it recognizes is unknown.

Germline CDR1 and CDR2: SGHRS and YFSETQ. The CDR3 contains 14 residues. The TCR originated in a young man in good health. Sequencing used blood T cells: a sorted CD56 or NKG2C T cell subset, CD4+ or CD8+ T cells, or bulk PBMC T cells (not recorded which). V usage is TRBV5-1 and J usage is TRBJ2-4; the D call from TCRdb, TRBD2, cannot be confirmed without DNA. CDR3 in amino acids: CASSLRPPPNIQYF.